The text below deals with one T cell receptor beta chain. The antigen remains unidentified. The CDR3 is 14 amino acids. V was trimmed by 1 base and J by 3 bases, leaving 10 bases between them. The germline gives CDR1 SGHRS, CDR2 YFSETQ. The data were produced by immunoSEQ multiplex PCR, yet TCRdb's version contains in-frame clones alone and is incomplete. There are approximately 13,000 clones in the sample; approximately 80% occur only once, and 25% to 35% lies in the top ten. The data were taken from a study of OX40 agonist ivuxolimab in advanced cancers. Findings and limits, study-wide: There were, on average, more expanded clones in CD8+ T cells than in CD4+.

The chain recombines TRBV5-1 with TRBJ1-1; D is possibly TRBD1 (5 bases). The receptor's source is an adult with an advanced solid tumor such as melanoma, head and neck, liver or kidney cancer. The sequencing here drew on CD4+ or CD8+ T cells sorted from blood, taken in a trial of the OX40 agonist ivuxolimab. CDR3 region: CASSLIGGDTEAFF. The CDR3 bases are TGCGCCAGCAGCTTGATAGGAGGGGACACTGAAGCTTTCTTT.